This is a list of T cell receptor beta chains from one sample in a study of blood T cell repertoires in COVID-19. The repertoire was sequenced with immunoSEQ multiplex PCR; TCRdb's copy has only in-frame clones and lacks some. The data contain 450,000 to 500,000 clones, roughly nine tenths of them seen just once; the ten biggest clones take up 0.7%. The sequencing sample was made of PBMCs or T cells enriched from blood (not recorded which). The receptors stem from a woman aged 18-35 years who had recovered from COVID-19. Each CDR3 is given with its conserved first and last residue. The D gene is left open where the match is weak. Rows give clone size only sometimes, using once, few, many, or a class for an expanded clone.

CDR3aa	CDR3nt	v_gene	j_gene	abundance	d_gene
CASSPPGQGPYGYTF	TGTGCCAGCAGTCCTCCGGGACAGGGGCCCTATGGCTACACCTTC	TRBV2	TRBJ1-2	NA	TRBD1
CASSLGHRGHMNTEAFF	TGTGCCAGCAGCTTAGGTCACAGGGGGCACATGAACACTGAAGCTTTCTTT	TRBV11-2	TRBJ1-1	NA	TRBD1
CAWGETAYGYTF	TGTGCCTGGGGGGAGACAGCCTATGGCTACACCTTC	TRBV30	TRBJ1-2	NA	NA
CASSPGTVSNQPQHF	TGCGCCAGCAGCCCCGGGACAGTGAGCAATCAGCCCCAGCATTTT	TRBV5-1	TRBJ1-5	NA	TRBD1
CASSSGTGVTGANVLTF	TGCGCCAGCAGCTCCGGGACAGGGGTAACTGGGGCCAACGTCCTGACTTTC	TRBV5-1	TRBJ2-6	NA	TRBD1
CASSSYVSGYTGELFF	TGTGCCAGCAGCTCGTATGTTAGCGGGTACACCGGGGAGCTGTTTTTT	TRBV5-5	TRBJ2-2	once	TRBD2
CASSLRGGIYNEQFF	TGTGCCAGCAGCTTACGGGGGGGGATCTACAATGAGCAGTTCTTC	TRBV7-8	TRBJ2-1	NA	TRBD2
CATRYSNQPQHF	TGTGCCACTCGTTATAGCAATCAGCCCCAGCATTTT	TRBV19	TRBJ1-5	NA	NA
CASSDHPENEKLFF	TGTGCCAGCAGTGACCATCCAGAAAATGAAAAACTGTTTTTT	TRBV6-1	TRBJ1-4	NA	NA
CASSWGQGYGNTEAFF	TGTGCCAGCAGCTGGGGACAGGGGTATGGGAACACTGAAGCTTTCTTT	TRBV7-9	TRBJ1-1	NA	TRBD1
CATAQGVGNQPQHF	TGTGCCACCGCACAGGGAGTAGGCAATCAGCCCCAGCATTTT	TRBV6-5	TRBJ1-5	NA	NA
CASSTPGYEQYF	TGTGCCAGTAGTACCCCGGGCTACGAGCAGTACTTC	TRBV19	TRBJ2-7	NA	NA
CASSPEGQGLRGYTF	TGTGCCAGCTCACCAGAGGGACAGGGGCTAAGGGGCTACACCTTC	TRBV18	TRBJ1-2	NA	TRBD1
CASSFSRDTEAFF	TGTGCCAGCAGCTTCTCCCGGGACACTGAAGCTTTCTTT	TRBV7-9	TRBJ1-1	NA	NA
CASRIGDIPNYGYTF	TGCGCCAGCAGGATTGGGGACATTCCTAACTATGGCTACACCTTC	TRBV5-1	TRBJ1-2	NA	NA
CASSSSPQGSGANVLTF	TGCGCCAGCAGCTCCTCACCGCAGGGCTCTGGGGCCAACGTCCTGACTTTC	TRBV5-1	TRBJ2-6	NA	NA
CASSQGQEGAFF	TGTGCCAGCAGCCAAGGGCAGGAGGGCGCTTTCTTT	TRBV3-1/TRBV3-2	TRBJ1-1	few	NA
CATSDRSSGGPEEDTQYF	TGTGCCACCAGTGATCGATCTAGCGGGGGGCCGGAGGAAGATACGCAGTATTTT	TRBV24-1	TRBJ2-3	NA	TRBD2
CASSFMASGGGDTQYF	TGTGCCAGCAGCTTTATGGCTAGCGGAGGTGGAGATACGCAGTATTTT	TRBV11-2	TRBJ2-3	NA	TRBD2
CSVGALSYEQYF	TGCAGCGTTGGAGCCCTTTCCTACGAGCAGTACTTC	TRBV29-1	TRBJ2-7	NA	NA
CASGFASGASYEQYF	TGTGCTAGTGGTTTCGCTAGCGGGGCTTCCTACGAGCAGTACTTC	TRBV12-5	TRBJ2-7	NA	TRBD2
CASSSEVGEKLFF	TGTGCCAGCAGCTCGGAGGTGGGCGAAAAACTGTTTTTT	TRBV7-2	TRBJ1-4	NA	NA
CATSEAGMGNHQETQYF	TGTGCCACCAGTGAAGCGGGGATGGGGAACCACCAAGAGACCCAGTACTTC	TRBV24-1	TRBJ2-5	NA	TRBD2
CATSMWSEDGYTF	TGTGCCACCAGCATGTGGTCAGAAGATGGCTACACCTTC	TRBV15	TRBJ1-2	NA	NA
CASSPGQGAGYSNQPQHF	TGTGCCAGCAGCCCGGGACAGGGGGCAGGGTATAGCAATCAGCCCCAGCATTTT	TRBV27	TRBJ1-5	NA	TRBD1
CASSQDLYRGRVGELFF	TGTGCCAGCAGCCAAGATCTTTACAGGGGGCGCGTCGGGGAGCTGTTTTTT	TRBV14	TRBJ2-2	NA	TRBD1
CASSAETGMNTEAFF	TGTGCCAGCAGTGCCGAGACAGGGATGAACACTGAAGCTTTCTTT	TRBV6-4	TRBJ1-1	NA	TRBD1
CASSLDLAGAIIQETQYF	TGTGCCAGCAGCTTAGACCTAGCGGGGGCTATCATTCAAGAGACCCAGTACTTC	TRBV7-9	TRBJ2-5	NA	TRBD2
CASSIFRGEQFF	TGTGCCAGTAGTATATTCAGGGGTGAGCAGTTCTTC	TRBV19	TRBJ2-1	NA	NA
CATISTGDRNEAFF	TGTGCCACCATTTCAACAGGGGACAGAAATGAAGCTTTCTTT	TRBV27	TRBJ1-1	NA	TRBD1
CTSSQGTSGAGDTQYF	TGCACCAGCAGCCAAGGTACTAGCGGGGCCGGAGATACGCAGTATTTT	TRBV1	TRBJ2-3	NA	NA
CASSREGEKLFF	TGCGCCAGCAGCCGGGAGGGTGAAAAACTGTTTTTT	TRBV4-1	TRBJ1-4	NA	NA
CASRPGTSGGRQFF	TGTGCCAGCAGGCCCGGGACTAGCGGGGGGCGGCAGTTCTTC	TRBV6-5	TRBJ2-1	NA	TRBD2